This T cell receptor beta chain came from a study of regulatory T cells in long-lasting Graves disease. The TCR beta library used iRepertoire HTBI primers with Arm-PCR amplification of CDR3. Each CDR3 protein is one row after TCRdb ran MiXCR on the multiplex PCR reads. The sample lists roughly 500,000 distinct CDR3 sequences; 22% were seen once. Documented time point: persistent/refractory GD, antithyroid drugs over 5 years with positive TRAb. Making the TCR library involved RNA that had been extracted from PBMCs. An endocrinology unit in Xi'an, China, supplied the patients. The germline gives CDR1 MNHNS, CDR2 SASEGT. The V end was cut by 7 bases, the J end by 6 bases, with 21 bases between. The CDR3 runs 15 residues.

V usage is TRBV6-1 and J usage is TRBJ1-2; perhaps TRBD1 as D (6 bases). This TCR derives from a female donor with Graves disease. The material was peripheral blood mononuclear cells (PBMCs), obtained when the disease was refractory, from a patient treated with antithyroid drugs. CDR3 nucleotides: TGTGCCAGCACCTCCCGTAGGCAGGGGTTGGATGGCTACACCTTC. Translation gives CASTSRRQGLDGYTF.